One T cell receptor (beta chain) is described in this entry. The junction and the germline gene differ at one end; a read error may be behind it. These data belong to a study of blood T cell repertoires in COVID-19. Study summary: Two negative PCRs, clearance, or symptom resolution characterized the recovered Cohort 3 donors. The United States, Italy and Spain provided the acute and convalescent COVID-19 samples.

The protocol was immunoSEQ multiplex PCR, while the TCRdb copy is restricted to in-frame clones and leaves out a portion. The sample has around 360,000 clones, more than 70% seen once. From germline, CDR1 is DFQATT and CDR2 SNEGSKA (reference sequence). This CDR3 has 11 amino acids. The gene calls are TRBV20-1 and TRBJ2-7, with a possible D match to TRBD2 (6 bases). The origin of this receptor is a man between 35 and 55 years old in a cohort exposed to, infected with or recovered from COVID-19 (not recorded which). The sequenced sample was PBMCs or T cells enriched from blood (not recorded which). DNA of the CDR3: TGCAGTGCTAGTGGTCGGGGACTTTCCACCTTC. Amino acids: CSASGRGLSTF.